The rows below give T cell receptor beta chains drawn from one sample of a study of blood T cell repertoires in COVID-19. Sequencing was performed with immunoSEQ multiplex PCR; in TCRdb, only in-frame clones are kept and a portion is missing. The sample yields some 350,000 clones, about 88% seen once. Material for sequencing was peripheral blood. These receptors were collected from a woman between 65 and 79 years old with COVID-19, enrolled during active disease. Each CDR3 is given with its conserved first and last residue. The order of the fields is D gene, J gene, V gene, clone size, CDR3 protein, CDR3 DNA. D genes are given only for firm matches. The listing skips clone size in some rows; elsewhere it reads once, few, many or a size class.

-	TRBJ1-1	TRBV28	-	CASSLLAGDGAEAFF	TGTGCCAGCAGTTTATTGGCAGGGGATGGGGCTGAAGCTTTCTTT
-	TRBJ2-5	TRBV28	-	CASSLTSSLGDQETQYF	TGTGCCAGCAGTCTTACTTCTAGCTTGGGAGACCAAGAGACCCAGTACTTC
-	TRBJ1-1	TRBV15	-	CATSRMWAGNPTEAFF	TGTGCCACCAGCAGAATGTGGGCAGGGAACCCCACTGAAGCTTTCTTT
TRBD1	TRBJ2-2	TRBV5-6	-	CASSWGQPGELFF	TGTGCCAGCAGCTGGGGACAGCCCGGGGAGCTGTTTTTT
-	TRBJ1-1	TRBV7-2	-	CALREPGLRTEAFF	TGTGCCCTCAGGGAACCAGGATTGCGGACTGAAGCTTTCTTT
-	TRBJ1-2	TRBV12-5	-	CASGLWPGNYGYTF	TGTGCTAGTGGTTTGTGGCCGGGGAACTATGGCTACACCTTC
TRBD1	TRBJ1-1	TRBV2	-	CASRPYGTGGLAEAFF	TGTGCCAGCAGGCCGTACGGGACAGGGGGCTTGGCTGAAGCTTTCTTT
-	TRBJ1-2	TRBV5-1	-	CASSLVTGPPNYGYTF	TGCGCCAGCAGCTTGGTTACAGGTCCCCCTAACTATGGCTACACCTTC
-	TRBJ2-3	TRBV12-3/TRBV12-4	-	CASGSDTQYF	TGTGCCAGCGGCTCAGATACGCAGTATTTT
-	TRBJ1-2	TRBV10-3	-	CAISKTGDYGYTF	TGTGCCATCAGTAAGACGGGGGATTATGGCTACACCTTC
TRBD1	TRBJ2-7	TRBV29-1	few	CSVAVYRTGDEQYF	TGCAGCGTTGCTGTGTACCGGACAGGCGACGAGCAGTACTTC
TRBD1	TRBJ1-2	TRBV7-2	-	CASSLTGGTTSYGYTF	TGTGCCAGCAGCTTAACAGGGGGCACGACCTCCTATGGCTACACCTTC
TRBD1	TRBJ1-2	TRBV2	-	CASRRQGSDGYTF	TGTGCCAGCAGGAGACAGGGGTCGGATGGCTACACCTTC
-	TRBJ1-2	TRBV5-1	-	CASSLQGPTYGYTF	TGCGCCAGCAGCTTGCAGGGGCCGACCTATGGCTACACCTTC
TRBD1	TRBJ1-5	TRBV27	-	CASAAGTGFNQPQHF	TGTGCCAGCGCTGCTGGGACAGGGTTTAATCAGCCCCAGCATTTT
-	TRBJ2-5	TRBV18	-	CASTPGMGETQYF	TGTGCCAGCACCCCAGGGATGGGAGAGACCCAGTACTTC
TRBD1	TRBJ1-2	TRBV7-2	-	CASSTGGGGYTF	TGTGCCAGCAGCACAGGGGGTGGTGGCTACACCTTC
TRBD1	TRBJ2-7	TRBV3-1/TRBV3-2	-	CASSHGDRDHEQYF	TGTGCCAGCAGCCACGGGGACAGGGACCACGAGCAGTACTTC
-	TRBJ1-1	TRBV27	-	CASSLQGEAFF	TGTGCCAGCAGTTTACAGGGTGAAGCTTTCTTT
-	TRBJ2-1	TRBV25-1	-	CASSEYLTEGEQFF	TGTGCCAGCAGTGAATATCTGACAGAAGGGGAGCAGTTCTTC
-	TRBJ2-2	TRBV12-5	-	CASGLVQDGKGANTGELFF	TGTGCTAGTGGTTTGGTACAAGATGGGAAGGGGGCGAACACCGGGGAGCTGTTTTTT
-	TRBJ1-3	TRBV29-1	-	CSGESSGNTIYF	TGCAGCGGGGAGAGCTCTGGAAACACCATATATTTT
-	TRBJ1-1	TRBV2	-	CASSVGGSMNTEAFF	TGTGCCAGCAGTGTAGGGGGATCCATGAACACTGAAGCTTTCTTT
-	TRBJ1-3	TRBV19	-	CASSIGPDSGNTIYF	TGTGCCAGTAGTATAGGGCCAGACTCTGGAAACACCATATATTTT
TRBD1	TRBJ1-6	TRBV6-5	-	CASSTRDSQNSPLHF	TGTGCCAGCAGTACCCGGGACAGTCAAAATTCACCCCTCCACTTT
-	TRBJ1-1	TRBV7-9	-	CASSLDRSEAFF	TGTGCCAGCAGCTTAGACAGGTCTGAAGCTTTCTTT
TRBD1	TRBJ1-1	TRBV2	once	CASSGTGYTEAFF	TGTGCCAGTTCCGGGACAGGGTACACTGAAGCTTTCTTT
-	TRBJ1-6	TRBV4-3	-	CASSQEGGPLHF	TGCGCCAGCAGCCAAGAAGGCGGACCCCTCCACTTT
-	TRBJ1-1	TRBV7-9	few	CASSLDRNTEAFF	TGTGCCAGCAGCTTAGACAGGAACACTGAAGCTTTCTTT
-	TRBJ1-3	TRBV10-3	-	CATQSGNTIYF	TGTGCCACCCAAAGCGGAAACACCATATATTTT
TRBD1	TRBJ1-4	TRBV18	-	CASEGQPGLEKLFF	TGTGCCAGCGAGGGACAGCCGGGATTAGAAAAACTGTTTTTT
-	TRBJ1-3	TRBV19	-	CASSIGIPGNTIYF	TGTGCCAGTAGTATCGGGATACCGGGAAACACCATATATTTT
-	TRBJ2-1	TRBV18	-	CASLESSYNEQFF	TGTGCCAGCTTGGAGAGCTCCTACAATGAGCAGTTCTTC
-	TRBJ2-5	TRBV5-1	-	CASSLDLRGALQETQYF	TGCGCCAGCAGCTTGGACCTCAGGGGGGCCCTCCAAGAGACCCAGTACTTC
TRBD1	TRBJ1-2	TRBV6-5	-	CASRWDRGFHYGYTF	TGTGCCAGCCGATGGGACAGGGGGTTCCACTATGGCTACACCTTC
-	TRBJ1-1	TRBV12-3/TRBV12-4	-	CASSLGETEAFF	TGTGCCAGCAGTTTAGGGGAGACTGAAGCTTTCTTT